This TCR beta chain is from a study of PD-1 blockade in classical Hodgkin lymphoma (dated by TCRdb to 2019 to 2021). Context from the whole study: To define a peripheral blood immune signature of response to PD-1 blockade in classical Hodgkin lymphoma, the study combined TCR beta sequencing with CyTOF.

Explained via the paper, the time point label denotes: newly diagnosed, previously untreated cHL patient sample. As a comparison group for the relapsed/refractory trial patients, PBMCs were sequenced from patients with newly diagnosed, previously untreated classical Hodgkin lymphoma. Peripheral blood was collected in 8 mL Vacutainer Cell Preparation Tubes, from which PBMCs were isolated by centrifugation and then cryopreserved. The paper as a whole reports these results and caveats: Only a single clinical trial cohort was studied, and what caused the repertoire differences, possibly disease activity or prior therapy, remained undefined. Newly diagnosed patients were reported to have lower baseline TCR diversity than healthy donors, and relapsed/refractory patients were reported to have lower baseline TCR diversity still.

On this clone itself: Its recognized antigen is unknown. No base quality values were provided; no much bigger clone lies one nucleotide off.

The Qiagen DNeasy kit was used to extract genomic DNA from unsorted PBMCs and from the negatively selected CD4+ and CD8+ fractions. Amplification of TCR beta CDR3 regions was done by immunoSEQ multiplex PCR with primers that anneal to V and J segments. A synthetic immune receptor repertoire was used to minimize amplification bias, and any remaining bias was removed computationally after sequencing. The published analysis was carried out like this. Repertoire diversity was quantified as the Shannon entropy index using custom Python scripts. Unsorted, CD4+ and CD8+ repertoires were analyzed separately, except in combined analyses where CD4+ and CD8+ sequences were merged in silico. Here the immuneACCESS table is served through TCRdb, limited to in-frame sequences with V and J called. Missing clones are a known gap in these copies; in checked studies unresolved V genes cover under half, and the rest lacks a known reason. V and J calls and clone size follow that table, whereas D and trimming were derived from the DNA. This sample holds 25,000 to 35,000 clones; roughly 94% were observed only once. In total, the top ten clones hold 2% to 2.5% of the sample.

From V the trimming removes 1 base and from J it removes 6 bases, while the gene matches leave 8 bases of the junction unaccounted for. The germline V gene (reference sequence) specifies SEHNR as CDR1 and FQNEAQ as CDR2. Reading from cysteine to phenylalanine, the CDR3 counts 17 amino acids. Just the 51-base CDR3 DNA is kept, in frame starting at base 1. Sequencing was performed on peripheral blood mononuclear cells (PBMCs). The rearranged segments are TRBV7-9 and TRBJ2-2, with 10 bases in between that match TRBD2. The source of this sequence is a human donor with classical Hodgkin lymphoma. The DNA is TGTGCCAGCAGCTTAGTGCGGCCTAGCGGGAGATCCGGGGAGCTGTTTTTT. The encoded protein is CASSLVRPSGRSGELFF.